What follows describes a single TCR beta chain. Other DNA variants within this sample encode the same CDR3. The data are from a study of blood T cell repertoires in COVID-19. Study at large: From T cells, B-cell-depleted T cells, or PBMCs came the material, which was cDNA or gDNA.

Across over 20 US areas, participants ranged in age from roughly 18 to 95 years. Among Cohort 3 donors, those recovered had two negative PCRs, clearance, or symptom resolution. The table came from immunoSEQ multiplex PCR; TCRdb's copy has only in-frame clones and leaves some out. Counted here are over 250,000 clones, 80% to 90% occurring once; the ten biggest clones make up around 2%. Trimming removed 3 bases at V and 1 base at J, with 10 bases between. Per germline, CDR1 SGDLS and CDR2 YYNGEE. The CDR3 sequence is 14 residues long. This receptor was identified in a woman between 18 and 29 years old who had recovered from COVID-19. Sequencing was carried out using PBMCs or T cells enriched from blood (not recorded which). This sequence joins TRBV9 and TRBJ1-1; the D gene is possibly TRBD1 (6 bases). The CDR3, as DNA: TGTGCCAGCAGCGCACAGGGTGCGAACACTGAAGCTTTCTTT. Encoded protein: CASSAQGANTEAFF. Combining the CDR3 with reference TRBV9 and TRBJ1-1 gives the whole variable domain DSGVTQTPKHLITATGQRVTLRCSPRSGDLSVYWYQQSLDQGLQFLIQYYNGEERAKGNILERFSAQQFPDLHSELNLSSLELGDSALYFCASSAQGANTEAFFGQGTRLTVV.